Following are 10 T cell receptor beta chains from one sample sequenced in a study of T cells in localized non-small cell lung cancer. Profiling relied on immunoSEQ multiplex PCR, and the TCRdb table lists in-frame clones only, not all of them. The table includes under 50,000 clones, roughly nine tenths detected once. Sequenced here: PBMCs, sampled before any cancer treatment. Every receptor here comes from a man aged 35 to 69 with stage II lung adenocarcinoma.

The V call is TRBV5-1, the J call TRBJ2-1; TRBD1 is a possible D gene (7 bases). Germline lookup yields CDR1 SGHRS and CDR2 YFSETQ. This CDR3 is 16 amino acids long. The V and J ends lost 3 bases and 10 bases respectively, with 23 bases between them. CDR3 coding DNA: TGCGCCAGCAGCTGCGGGGACAGTGGAAATTGTTTGGAGCAGTTCTTC. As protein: CASSCGDSGNCLEQFF.

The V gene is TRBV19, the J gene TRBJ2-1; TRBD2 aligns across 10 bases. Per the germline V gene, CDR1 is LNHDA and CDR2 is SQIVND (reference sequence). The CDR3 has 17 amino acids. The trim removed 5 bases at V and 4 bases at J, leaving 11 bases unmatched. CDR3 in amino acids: CASSPMVSGGMYNEQFF. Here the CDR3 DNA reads TGTGCCAGTAGTCCGATGGTTAGCGGGGGGATGTACAATGAGCAGTTCTTC.

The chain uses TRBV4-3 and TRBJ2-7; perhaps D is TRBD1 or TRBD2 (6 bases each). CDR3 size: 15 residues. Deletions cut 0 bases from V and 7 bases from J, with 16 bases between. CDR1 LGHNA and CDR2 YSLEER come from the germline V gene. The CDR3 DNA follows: TGCGCCAGCAGCCAAGAATCGGGGGCATTGAGGGAGCAGTACTTC. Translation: CASSQESGALREQYF.

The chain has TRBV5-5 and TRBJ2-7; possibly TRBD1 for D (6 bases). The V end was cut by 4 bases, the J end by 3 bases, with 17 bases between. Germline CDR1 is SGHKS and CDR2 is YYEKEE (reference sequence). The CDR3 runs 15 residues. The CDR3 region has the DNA TGTGCCAGCAGCCAACCTCGTAGGGGGATCTACGAGCAGTACTTC. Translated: CASSQPRRGIYEQYF.

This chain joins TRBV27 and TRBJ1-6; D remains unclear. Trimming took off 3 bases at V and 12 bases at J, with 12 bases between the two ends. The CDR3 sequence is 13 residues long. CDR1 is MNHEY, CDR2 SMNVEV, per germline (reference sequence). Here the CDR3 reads CASSLGSWVPLHF. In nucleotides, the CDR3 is TGTGCCAGCAGTTTGGGGTCTTGGGTACCCCTCCACTTT.

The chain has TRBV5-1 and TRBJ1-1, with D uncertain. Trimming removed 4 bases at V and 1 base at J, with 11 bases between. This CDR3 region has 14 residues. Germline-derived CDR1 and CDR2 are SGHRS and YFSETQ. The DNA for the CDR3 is TGCGCCAGCAGCGTCGACGGCCCGAACACTGAAGCTTTCTTT. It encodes CASSVDGPNTEAFF.

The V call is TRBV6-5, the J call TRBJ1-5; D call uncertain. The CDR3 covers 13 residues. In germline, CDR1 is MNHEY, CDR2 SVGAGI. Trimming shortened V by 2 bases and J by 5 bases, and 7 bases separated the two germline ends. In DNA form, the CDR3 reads TGTGCCAGCAGTTACGGGGTCGATCAGCCCCAGCATTTT. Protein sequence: CASSYGVDQPQHF.

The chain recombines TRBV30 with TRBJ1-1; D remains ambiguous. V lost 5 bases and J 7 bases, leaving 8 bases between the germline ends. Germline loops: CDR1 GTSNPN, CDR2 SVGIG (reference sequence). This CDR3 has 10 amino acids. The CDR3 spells CAWSEDEAFF. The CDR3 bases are TGTGCCTGGTCGGAGGATGAAGCTTTCTTT.

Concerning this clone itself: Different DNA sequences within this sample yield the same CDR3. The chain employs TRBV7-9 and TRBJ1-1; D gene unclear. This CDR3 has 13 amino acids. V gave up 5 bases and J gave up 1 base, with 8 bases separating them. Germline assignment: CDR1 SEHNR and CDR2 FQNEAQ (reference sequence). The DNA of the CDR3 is TGTGCCAGCAGCCTCGACACGAACACTGAAGCTTTCTTT. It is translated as CASSLDTNTEAFF.

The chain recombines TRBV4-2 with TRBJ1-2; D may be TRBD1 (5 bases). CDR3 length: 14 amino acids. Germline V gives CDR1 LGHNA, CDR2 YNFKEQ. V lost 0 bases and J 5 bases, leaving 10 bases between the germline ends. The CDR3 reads CASSQDWGGYGYTF. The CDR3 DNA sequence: TGTGCCAGCAGCCAAGATTGGGGGGGGTATGGCTACACCTTC.